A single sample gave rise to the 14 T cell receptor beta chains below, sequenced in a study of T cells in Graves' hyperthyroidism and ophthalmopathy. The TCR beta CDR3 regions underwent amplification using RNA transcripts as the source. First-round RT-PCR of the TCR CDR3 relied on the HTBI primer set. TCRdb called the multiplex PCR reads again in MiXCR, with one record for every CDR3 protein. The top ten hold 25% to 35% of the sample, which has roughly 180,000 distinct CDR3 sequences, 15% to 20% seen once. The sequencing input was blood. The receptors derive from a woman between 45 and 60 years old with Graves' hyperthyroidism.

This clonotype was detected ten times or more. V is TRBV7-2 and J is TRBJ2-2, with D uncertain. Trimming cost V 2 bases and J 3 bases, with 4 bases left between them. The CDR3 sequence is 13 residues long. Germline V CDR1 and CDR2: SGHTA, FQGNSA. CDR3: CASSLPYTGELFF. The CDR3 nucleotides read TGTGCCAGCAGCTTACCCTACACCGGGGAGCTGTTTTTT.

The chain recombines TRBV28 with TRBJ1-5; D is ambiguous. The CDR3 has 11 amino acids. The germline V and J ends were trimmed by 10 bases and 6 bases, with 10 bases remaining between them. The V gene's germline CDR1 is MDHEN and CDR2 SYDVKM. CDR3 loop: CATHGTQPQHF. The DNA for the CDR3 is TGTGCCACCCATGGTACTCAGCCCCAGCATTTT.

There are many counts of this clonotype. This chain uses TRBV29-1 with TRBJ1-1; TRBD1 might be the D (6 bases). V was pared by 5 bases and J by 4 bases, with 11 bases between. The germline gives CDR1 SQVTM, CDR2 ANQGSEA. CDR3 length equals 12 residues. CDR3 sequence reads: CSVLTGSTEAFF. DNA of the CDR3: TGCAGCGTTTTAACAGGGAGCACTGAAGCTTTCTTT.

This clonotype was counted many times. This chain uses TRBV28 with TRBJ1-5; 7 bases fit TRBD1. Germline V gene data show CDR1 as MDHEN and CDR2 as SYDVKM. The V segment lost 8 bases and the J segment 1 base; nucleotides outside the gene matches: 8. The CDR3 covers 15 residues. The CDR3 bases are TGTGCCAGCGATCAAGGGGGCAGGAGCAATCAGCCCCAGCATTTT. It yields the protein CASDQGGRSNQPQHF.

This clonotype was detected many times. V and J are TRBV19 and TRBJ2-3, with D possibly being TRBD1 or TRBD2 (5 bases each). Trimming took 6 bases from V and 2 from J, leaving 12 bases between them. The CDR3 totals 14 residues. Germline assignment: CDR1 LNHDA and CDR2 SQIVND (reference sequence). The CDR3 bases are TGTGCCAGTAGCCGAAGGGGAGACACAGATACGCAGTATTTT. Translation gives CASSRRGDTDTQYF.

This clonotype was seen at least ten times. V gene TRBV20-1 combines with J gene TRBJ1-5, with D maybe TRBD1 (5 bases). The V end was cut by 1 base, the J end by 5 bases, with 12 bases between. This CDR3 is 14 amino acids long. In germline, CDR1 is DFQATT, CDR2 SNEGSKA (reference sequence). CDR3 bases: TGCAGTGCTAGAGTAGGCGGGGGTCATCAGCCCCAGCATTTT. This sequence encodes CSARVGGGHQPQHF.

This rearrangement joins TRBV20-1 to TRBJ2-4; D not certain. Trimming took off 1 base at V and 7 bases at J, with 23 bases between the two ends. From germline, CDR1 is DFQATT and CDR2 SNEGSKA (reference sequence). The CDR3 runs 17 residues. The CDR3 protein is CSARGELGTQIGNIQYF. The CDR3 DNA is TGCAGTGCTAGAGGAGAATTAGGTACGCAGATTGGTAACATTCAGTACTTC.

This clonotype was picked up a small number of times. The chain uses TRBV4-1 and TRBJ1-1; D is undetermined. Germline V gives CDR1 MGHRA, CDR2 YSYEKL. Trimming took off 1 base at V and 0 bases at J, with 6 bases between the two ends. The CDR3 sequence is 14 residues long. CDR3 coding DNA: TGCGCCAGCAGCCAAGGGCCGCTGAACACTGAAGCTTTCTTT. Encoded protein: CASSQGPLNTEAFF.

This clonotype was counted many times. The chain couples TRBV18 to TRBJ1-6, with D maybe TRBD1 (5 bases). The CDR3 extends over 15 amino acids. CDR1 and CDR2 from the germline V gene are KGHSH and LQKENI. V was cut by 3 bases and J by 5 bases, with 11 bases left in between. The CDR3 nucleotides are TGTGCCAGCTCACCGGGAGGGGTAGATAATTCACCCCTCCACTTT. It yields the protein CASSPGGVDNSPLHF.

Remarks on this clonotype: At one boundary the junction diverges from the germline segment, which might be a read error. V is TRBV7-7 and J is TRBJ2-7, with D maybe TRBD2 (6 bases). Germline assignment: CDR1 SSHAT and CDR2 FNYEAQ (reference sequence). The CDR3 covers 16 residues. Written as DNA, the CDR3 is TGTGCTAGCAGCTTAATCCCTGGCGGGGAGTACTACGAGCAGTACTTC. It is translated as CASSLIPGGEYYEQYF.

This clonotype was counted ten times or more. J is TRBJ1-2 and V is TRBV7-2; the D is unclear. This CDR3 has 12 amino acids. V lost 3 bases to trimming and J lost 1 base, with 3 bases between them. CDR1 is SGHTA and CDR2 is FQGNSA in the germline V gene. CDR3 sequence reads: CASSFFNYGYTF. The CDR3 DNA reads TGTGCCAGCAGCTTCTTTAACTATGGCTACACCTTC. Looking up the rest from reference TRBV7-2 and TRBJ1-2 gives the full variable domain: GAGVSQSPSNKVTEKGKDVELRCDPISGHTALYWYRQSLGQGLEFLIYFQGNSAPDKSGLPSDRFSAERTGGSVSTLTIQRTQQEDSAVYLCASSFFNYGYTFGSGTRLTVV.

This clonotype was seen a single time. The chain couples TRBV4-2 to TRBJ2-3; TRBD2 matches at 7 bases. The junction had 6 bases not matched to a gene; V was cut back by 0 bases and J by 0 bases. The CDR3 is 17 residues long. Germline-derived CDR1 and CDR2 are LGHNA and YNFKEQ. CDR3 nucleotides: TGTGCCAGCAGCCAAGATGTGGGGGGGATGAGCACAGATACGCAGTATTTT. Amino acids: CASSQDVGGMSTDTQYF.

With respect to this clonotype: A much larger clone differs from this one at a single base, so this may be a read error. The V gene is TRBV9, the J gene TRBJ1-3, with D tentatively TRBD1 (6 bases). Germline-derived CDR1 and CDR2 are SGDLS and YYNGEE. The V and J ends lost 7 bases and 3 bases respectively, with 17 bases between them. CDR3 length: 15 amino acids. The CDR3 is CASGWAGTIGNTIYF. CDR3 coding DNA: TGTGCCAGCGGCTGGGCCGGGACAATTGGAAACACCATATATTTT.

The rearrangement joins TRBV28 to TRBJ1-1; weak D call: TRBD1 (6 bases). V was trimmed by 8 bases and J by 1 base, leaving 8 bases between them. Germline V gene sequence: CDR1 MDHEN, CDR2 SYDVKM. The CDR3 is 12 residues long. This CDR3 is CASVRGNTEAFF. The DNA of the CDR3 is TGTGCCAGCGTCAGGGGGAACACTGAAGCTTTCTTT.